A single sample is the source of the 25 T cell receptor beta chains below, sequenced in a study of T-cell memory formation after mild COVID-19. TCRdb fed the 5' RACE reads into MiXCR, producing one record per CDR3 protein. The profile shows around 50,000 distinct CDR3 sequences, roughly 27% of them singletons. Material for sequencing was PBMCs or a T cell subset sorted from them (not recorded which). The receptor source for this set is a young man who had mild COVID-19 (a few samples of this study predate the infection). Cell type and time point are not known.

This clonotype was seen more than once but under ten times. The chain couples TRBV7-9 to TRBJ1-4, with D possibly being TRBD1 (6 bases). V lost 2 bases and J 7 bases, leaving 17 bases between the germline ends. Per germline, CDR1 SEHNR and CDR2 FQNEAQ (reference sequence). This CDR3 comprises 16 residues. The CDR3 loop is CASSLNQTGWGEKLFF. The CDR3 DNA follows: TGTGCCAGCAGCTTAAATCAGACAGGATGGGGTGAAAAACTGTTTTTT. The whole variable domain, remainder taken from reference TRBV7-9 and TRBJ1-4, is DTGVSQNPRHKITKRGQNVTFRCDPISEHNRLYWYRQTLGQGPEFLTYFQNEAQLEKSRLLSDRFSAERPKGSFSTLEIQRTEQGDSAMYLCASSLNQTGWGEKLFFGSGTQLSVL.

The gene calls are TRBV4-2 and TRBJ2-6, with D perhaps TRBD2 (5 bases). The CDR3 has 19 amino acids. Germline loops: CDR1 LGHNA, CDR2 YNFKEQ. V shed 1 base and J shed 0 bases, with 16 bases lying between them. This chain's CDR3 is CASSQGPPGYSSGANVLTF. CDR3 nucleotides: TGTGCCAGCAGCCAAGGCCCGCCGGGATATAGCTCTGGGGCCAACGTCCTGACTTTC.

The V gene is TRBV5-4, the J gene TRBJ2-2, with 8 bases aligning to TRBD1. The junction had 4 bases not matched to a gene; V was cut back by 2 bases and J by 4 bases. This CDR3 is built from 15 residues. Looked up from germline, CDR1 is SGHNT and CDR2 is YYREEE (reference sequence). Here the CDR3 DNA reads TGTGCCAGCAGCTTAACAGGGGGTGGCACCGGGGAGCTGTTTTTT. Translating it yields CASSLTGGGTGELFF.

This chain's CDR3 is CASSGEPQRNEQFF. CDR3 in DNA: TGTGCCAGCAGCGGGGAACCCCAGAGGAATGAGCAGTTCTTC. V and J are TRBV11-2 and TRBJ2-1; D ambiguous. The germline CDR1 and CDR2 sequences are SGHAT and FQNNGV. V was pared by 5 bases and J by 7 bases, with 15 bases between. The length of the CDR3 is 14 residues.

This clonotype was counted ten times or more. The rearrangement uses TRBV6-6 and TRBJ1-4; no clear D. This CDR3 is 15 amino acids long. The germline gives CDR1 MNHNY, CDR2 SVGAGI (reference sequence). The ends were cut back, 5 bases at V and 0 bases at J, with 10 bases in the middle. The CDR3: CASSPQYATNEKLFF. In DNA, the CDR3 is TGTGCCAGCAGTCCCCAATATGCAACTAATGAAAAACTGTTTTTT.

The gene calls are TRBV12-3 or TRBV12-4 and TRBJ2-1, with 13 bases aligning to TRBD2. This CDR3 comprises 14 residues. V lost 11 bases and J lost 8; bases outside the gene matches: 9. CDR3 DNA: TGTGCCTGCCACGGGACTAGCGGGGTGGATGAGCAGTTCTTC. Protein sequence: CACHGTSGVDEQFF.

The chain employs TRBV7-9 and TRBJ2-1; D possibly corresponds to TRBD2 (5 bases). The CDR3 has 16 residues. The V end was cut by 1 base, the J end by 5 bases, with 15 bases between. Germline V gene data show CDR1 as SEHNR and CDR2 as FQNEAQ (reference sequence). The CDR3 region is CASSLVGKGMDNEQFF. As DNA, the CDR3 is TGTGCCAGCAGCTTAGTCGGGAAGGGAATGGACAATGAGCAGTTCTTC.

This clonotype showed up just a few times. The rearrangement uses TRBV25-1 and TRBJ2-7, with D possibly matching TRBD2 (5 bases). Germline loops: CDR1 MGHDK, CDR2 SYGVNS. The CDR3 is 11 amino acids. Between the trimmed V and J ends, which lost 7 bases and 7 bases, there was a span of 11 bases. The CDR3 DNA is TGTGCCAGCACAGGAGGTGGAGAGCAGTACGTC. It specifies CASTGGGEQYV.

The chain has TRBV4-1 and TRBJ2-7; D remains unclear. V dropped 3 bases and J dropped 2 bases, with 14 bases sitting between them. CDR3 length: 15 amino acids. Per the germline V gene, CDR1 is MGHRA and CDR2 is YSYEKL. CDR3 residues: CASSQDKLRAYEQYF. The CDR3 DNA sequence: TGCGCCAGCAGCCAGGATAAGCTACGGGCCTACGAGCAGTACTTC.

The V call is TRBV29-1, the J call TRBJ2-5, with a tentative D call TRBD1 (5 bases). The CDR3 totals 13 residues. The germline V gene has CDR1 SQVTM and CDR2 ANQGSEA. Trimming shortened V by 2 bases and J by 5 bases, and 12 bases separated the two germline ends. CDR3 DNA: TGCAGCGTTGAATGGGGCTCGTCCGAGACCCAGTACTTC. This translates into CSVEWGSSETQYF.

This clonotype was seen at least ten times. The rearrangement joins TRBV12-3 or TRBV12-4 to TRBJ2-1; D ambiguous. This CDR3 has 15 residues. The ends were cut back, 3 bases at V and 0 bases at J, with 9 bases in the middle. The chain's CDR3 is CASSFGSDSYNEQFF. The CDR3 nucleotides are TGTGCCAGCAGTTTCGGCAGCGACTCCTACAATGAGCAGTTCTTC.

This clonotype was counted a few times. This rearrangement joins TRBV4-1 to TRBJ1-1; no firm D call. The V and J ends lost 4 bases and 6 bases respectively, with 9 bases between them. The CDR3 runs 12 residues. Germline values: CDR1 MGHRA, CDR2 YSYEKL. CDR3 DNA sequence: TGCGCCAGCAGCCGAAACGGGGCTGAAGCTTTCTTT. It specifies CASSRNGAEAFF.

V usage is TRBV4-3 and J usage is TRBJ2-7; D is possibly TRBD1 (5 bases). CDR3 size: 13 residues. CDR1 LGHNA and CDR2 YSLEER come from the germline V gene. V lost 0 bases and J 5 bases, leaving 8 bases between the germline ends. CDR3 nucleotide sequence: TGCGCCAGCAGCCAAGAATGGGGCCACGAGCAGTACTTC. It translates to CASSQEWGHEQYF.

This clonotype was counted between two and nine times. This chain uses TRBV6-5 with TRBJ2-1; either TRBD1 or TRBD2 may supply D (5 bases each). Germline V CDR1 and CDR2: MNHEY, SVGAGI. There are 15 residues in the CDR3. V lost 6 bases and J lost 7, with 19 bases in between. In DNA form, the CDR3 reads TGTGCCAGCAGCCCCTCCGGGACCGCTCCTAATGAGCAGTTCTTC. Translating it yields CASSPSGTAPNEQFF.

This clonotype was seen a few times. J is TRBJ2-1 and V is TRBV7-7, with TRBD2 identical over 12 bases. In germline, CDR1 is SSHAT, CDR2 FNYEAQ (reference sequence). The CDR3 length is 16 residues. V trimming: 4 bases; J trimming: 3 bases; junction bases outside the gene matches: 4. CDR3 loop: CASSSASGGGYNEQFF. For the CDR3, the DNA is TGTGCCAGCAGCTCCGCTAGCGGGGGGGGCTACAATGAGCAGTTCTTC.

V and J are TRBV9 and TRBJ2-4, with unresolved D. This CDR3 comprises 18 residues. CDR1 is SGDLS, CDR2 YYNGEE, per germline. The ends were cut back, 0 bases at V and 3 bases at J, with 19 bases in the middle. Here the CDR3 reads CASSVEGELLTFKNIQYF. DNA for the CDR3: TGTGCCAGCAGCGTAGAAGGAGAGTTGCTTACCTTCAAAAACATTCAGTACTTC.

The chain joins TRBV4-1 to TRBJ1-5, with D possibly TRBD1 on 6 matching bases. Trimming removed 1 base from V and 2 bases from J, with 9 bases in between. Looked up from germline, CDR1 is MGHRA and CDR2 is YSYEKL. This CDR3 contains 15 residues. In DNA, the CDR3 is TGCGCCAGCAGCCAAGCAGGGGCGGGCAATCAGCCCCAGCATTTT. Protein sequence: CASSQAGAGNQPQHF.

The chain recombines TRBV2 with TRBJ2-2; perhaps TRBD1 as D (6 bases). The CDR3 extends over 13 amino acids. Trimming left V 4 bases short and J 5 bases short, with 8 bases between. CDR1 and CDR2 (germline): SNHLY, FYNNEI. In nucleotides, the CDR3 is TGTGCCAGCAGTGCAGGGGAAACCGGGGAGCTGTTTTTT. It yields the protein CASSAGETGELFF.

In its sample, this clonotype was seen a few times. For the CDR3, the DNA is TGTGCCAGCAGTTACTCGATGAGTGGGGGGTTGGGTGAGCAGTTCTTC. Its protein is CASSYSMSGGLGEQFF. The J gene is TRBJ2-1, the V gene TRBV6-5; perhaps TRBD2 as D (6 bases). CDR3 size: 16 residues. Between the trimmed V and J ends, which lost 0 bases and 9 bases, there was a span of 18 bases. Germline V gene lookup returns CDR1 MNHEY and CDR2 SVGAGI.

Within the sample, this clonotype is medium-sized (0.01 to 0.1%). The V gene is TRBV7-6, the J gene TRBJ2-7; D gene ambiguous. The CDR3 loop spans 13 amino acids. Germline CDR1 reads SGHVS; CDR2 reads FNYEAQ. V shed 1 base and J shed 0 bases, with 4 bases lying between them. CDR3 DNA sequence: TGTGCCAGCAGCTTAGGTCTCTCCTACGAGCAGTACTTC. Amino acids: CASSLGLSYEQYF.

V gene TRBV7-9 combines with J gene TRBJ2-3; D unclear. The germline V gene encodes CDR1 SEHNR and CDR2 FQNEAQ (reference sequence). Trimming removed 1 base from V and 3 bases from J, with 11 bases in between. The CDR3 is 15 residues long. The CDR3 nucleotides read TGTGCCAGCAGCTTAGTGTCCCTTGGGACAGATACGCAGTATTTT. This encodes CASSLVSLGTDTQYF.

The chain employs TRBV4-2 and TRBJ1-5; D unresolved. V was pared by 0 bases and J by 6 bases, with 12 bases between. Germline-derived CDR1 and CDR2 are LGHNA and YNFKEQ. CDR3 length equals 15 residues. CDR3 region: CASSQDSQVFQPQHF. In nucleotides, the CDR3 is TGTGCCAGCAGCCAAGATAGCCAGGTCTTTCAGCCCCAGCATTTT.

This chain joins TRBV11-2 and TRBJ2-5; D might be TRBD2 (5 bases). V lost 2 bases to trimming and J lost 2 bases, with 9 bases between them. Germline V gene lookup returns CDR1 SGHAT and CDR2 FQNNGV. This CDR3 region has 14 residues. This chain's CDR3 is CASSLPGVQETQYF. CDR3 nucleotides: TGTGCCAGCAGCTTACCCGGGGTTCAAGAGACCCAGTACTTC. Drawing the rest from reference TRBV11-2 and TRBJ2-5, the complete variable domain is EAGVAQSPRYKIIEKRQSVAFWCNPISGHATLYWYQQILGQGPKLLIQFQNNGVVDDSQLPKDRFSAERLKGVDSTLKIQPAKLEDSAVYLCASSLPGVQETQYFGPGTRLLVL.

On this clonotype itself: Because the CDR3's place on the DNA is in doubt, the DNA is left out and the CDR3 is given as listed by TCRdb. This chain uses TRBV21-1 with TRBJ2-7. TRBV21-1 represents a pseudogene. The CDR3 contains 13 residues when both ends are counted. The CDR3 sequence is CATFYACSYEQYV.

This clonotype occurred a few times. V and J are TRBV25-1 and TRBJ2-7; possible D gene TRBD2, 5 bases. This CDR3 spans 14 amino acids. Germline CDR1 is MGHDK and CDR2 is SYGVNS. The germline V and J ends were trimmed by 5 bases and 1 base, with 12 bases remaining between them. The CDR3 coding sequence is TGTGCCAGCAGTCTGGGAAGGAGGTCCTACGAGCAGTACTTC. Its protein is CASSLGRRSYEQYF.